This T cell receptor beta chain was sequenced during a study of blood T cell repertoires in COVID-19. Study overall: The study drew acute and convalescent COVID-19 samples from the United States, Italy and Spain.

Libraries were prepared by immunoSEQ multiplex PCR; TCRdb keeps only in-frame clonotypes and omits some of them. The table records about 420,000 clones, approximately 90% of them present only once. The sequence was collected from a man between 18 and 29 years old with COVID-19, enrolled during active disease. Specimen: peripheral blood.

The DNA of the CDR3 is TGTGCCAGCAGCCATCTCAGGGACACTGAAGCTTTCTTT. It is translated as CASSHLRDTEAFF. The chain is built from TRBV3-1 (or the pseudogene TRBV3-2) and TRBJ1-1; maybe TRBD1 (5 bases). Trimming took off 3 bases at V and 3 bases at J, with 8 bases between the two ends. This CDR3 is 13 amino acids long. Germline CDR1 and CDR2: LGHDT and YNNKEL (reference sequence).